The clone carrying this T cell receptor beta chain came up once. Its antigen is not identified. The CDR3 extends over 17 amino acids. Germline CDR1 SEHNR, CDR2 FQNEAQ (reference sequence). Trimming stripped 1 base from V and 4 bases from J, with 17 bases between. The sample originates from a study of OX40 agonist ivuxolimab in advanced cancers. Whole-study findings and limits: CD8+ T cells showed, on average, more clonal expansion than CD4+ cells.

The data were produced by immunoSEQ multiplex PCR, yet TCRdb's version contains in-frame clones alone and is incomplete. The sample contains roughly 74,000 clones, 94% of which appear only once. This specimen consisted of CD4+ or CD8+ T cells sorted from blood, obtained in a trial of the OX40 agonist ivuxolimab. V gene TRBV7-9 combines with J gene TRBJ2-1, with D tentatively TRBD2 (6 bases). The source is an adult with an advanced solid tumor such as melanoma, head and neck, liver or kidney cancer. The CDR3 DNA follows: TGTGCCAGCAGCTTAGTCGGGGGAGGACAACGGTACAATGAGCAGTTCTTC. Translation: CASSLVGGGQRYNEQFF.